The 32 T cell receptor beta chains presented below share a single source sample, sequenced in a study of blood T cell repertoires in COVID-19. Profiled with immunoSEQ multiplex PCR; TCRdb holds only in-frame clones, not every one. In the table there are roughly 200,000 clones, over 65% of which are singletons. The sequenced sample was peripheral blood. The source of these receptors is a person aged 65-85 years with COVID-19, enrolled during active disease.

This clone was seen a few times. The chain has TRBV14 and TRBJ2-1; no clear D gene. V lost 4 bases to trimming and J lost 7 bases, with 8 bases between them. This CDR3 has 12 residues. From germline, CDR1 is SGHDN and CDR2 FVKESK. The CDR3 DNA reads as TGTGCCAGCAGCCGAGGTTGGAATGAGCAGTTCTTC. This translates into CASSRGWNEQFF.

V is TRBV28 and J is TRBJ2-4; 10 bases agree with TRBD1. V was clipped by 6 bases and J by 6 bases; unmatched bases: 5. The V gene's germline CDR1 is MDHEN and CDR2 SYDVKM. This CDR3 spans 14 amino acids. CDR3 sequence (DNA): TGTGCCAGCAGGGGGGGGACAGGGGTAAACATTCAGTACTTC. As protein: CASRGGTGVNIQYF.

The chain couples TRBV7-2 to TRBJ2-7; TRBD1 might be the D (5 bases). Trimming cost V 2 bases and J 2 bases, with 7 bases left between them. The CDR3 sequence is 13 residues long. The germline gives CDR1 SGHTA, CDR2 FQGNSA. The CDR3 bases are TGTGCCAGCAGCTTACTAGGGGCCTACGAGCAGTACTTC. Protein product: CASSLLGAYEQYF.

The chain employs TRBV9 and TRBJ2-2; no clear D. V shed 0 bases and J shed 0 bases, with 6 bases lying between them. The germline CDR1 and CDR2 sequences are SGDLS and YYNGEE. The CDR3 contains 15 residues. CDR3 coding DNA: TGTGCCAGCAGCGTAGGACTGGCGAACACCGGGGAGCTGTTTTTT. This translates into CASSVGLANTGELFF.

The V gene is TRBV6-1, the J gene TRBJ2-7; D uncertain. CDR1 MNHNS and CDR2 SASEGT come from the germline V gene. Deletions cut 2 bases from V and 5 bases from J, with 7 bases between. This CDR3 comprises 12 residues. The CDR3 protein is CASSEQVDEQYF. Here the CDR3 DNA reads TGTGCCAGCAGTGAACAGGTTGACGAGCAGTACTTC.

The V call is TRBV19, the J call TRBJ1-3; D ambiguous. Germline V CDR1 and CDR2: LNHDA, SQIVND (reference sequence). Trimming took off 6 bases at V and 0 bases at J, with 9 bases between the two ends. This CDR3 has 14 residues. CDR3 nucleotides: TGTGCCAGTAGAAGTCAGTCCTCTGGAAACACCATATATTTT. Translating it yields CASRSQSSGNTIYF.

The chain carries TRBV10-2 and TRBJ2-2; 7 bases agree with TRBD1. After removal of 4 bases from V and 2 bases from J, the junction contained 4 bases not matched to a gene. The V gene's germline CDR1 is WSHSY and CDR2 SAAADI. The CDR3 runs to 15 residues. CDR3 sequence reads: CASSVAGGNTGELFF. The CDR3 nucleotides read TGCGCCAGCAGTGTAGCAGGGGGAAACACCGGGGAGCTGTTTTTT.

The DNA for the CDR3 is TGTGCCAGCAGCTTGTCTCTTATCCAGTGGTCAAATATAAACTATGGCTACACCTTC. Its protein is CASSLSLIQWSNINYGYTF. This rearrangement joins TRBV5-6 to TRBJ1-2; D gene uncertain. CDR1 and CDR2 from the germline V gene are SGHDT and YYEEEE. Trimming cost V 1 base and J 2 bases, with 24 bases left between them. CDR3 length equals 19 residues.

The chain uses TRBV24-1 and TRBJ1-1; 11 bases match TRBD1. Per germline, CDR1 KGHDR and CDR2 SFDVKD. J gave up 4 bases and V 6 bases, and 6 bases lay outside the gene matches. This CDR3 comprises 15 residues. CDR3 residues: CATSNTGTGGTEAFF. CDR3 nucleotide sequence: TGTGCCACCAGTAATACCGGGACAGGGGGCACTGAAGCTTTCTTT.

CDR3 sequence reads: CASSPNAAAVREQYF. In DNA, the CDR3 is TGCGCCAGCAGCCCGAACGCGGCGGCTGTTCGGGAGCAGTACTTC. The rearrangement links TRBV5-1 to TRBJ2-7; D not resolved. The CDR3 extends over 15 amino acids. V dropped 4 bases and J dropped 7 bases, with 21 bases sitting between them. Germline values: CDR1 SGHRS, CDR2 YFSETQ.

The genes are TRBV2 and TRBJ1-4, with 8 bases that match TRBD1. Germline V gene sequence: CDR1 SNHLY, CDR2 FYNNEI. Losses at the gene ends were 4 bases for V and 2 bases for J; bases not matched to a gene: 12. The CDR3 totals 18 residues. As DNA, the CDR3 is TGTGCCAGCAGTGCAACCGGGACAGGAATCGGGACTAATGAAAAACTGTTTTTT. Translation: CASSATGTGIGTNEKLFF.

This clone was seen a handful of times. CDR3 sequence reads: CASSLESGQAAYF. The CDR3 DNA sequence: TGTGCCAGCAGCTTAGAATCGGGACAGGCGGCCTACTTC. The V and J genes are TRBV7-2 and TRBJ2-7; 8 bases fit TRBD1. V gave up 1 base and J gave up 13 bases; unmatched junction bases: 9. The CDR3 length is 13 residues. Germline values: CDR1 SGHTA, CDR2 FQGNSA.

The V gene is TRBV9, the J gene TRBJ1-3; 7 positions match TRBD1. V dropped 4 bases and J dropped 4; count of bases not matched to a gene: 5. The CDR3 runs 14 residues. The germline V gene has CDR1 SGDLS and CDR2 YYNGEE. The DNA for the CDR3 is TGTGCCAGCAGCTTTACAGGGGTAGGAAACACCATATATTTT. Its protein product is CASSFTGVGNTIYF.

This chain connects TRBV28 to TRBJ1-6; 8 bases are a match to TRBD1. V lost 5 bases to trimming and J lost 9 bases; unmatched junction nucleotides: 3. CDR3 size: 13 residues. The germline V gene has CDR1 MDHEN and CDR2 SYDVKM. CDR3 residues: CASSVTGGSPLHF. The CDR3 DNA reads TGTGCCAGCAGTGTCACAGGGGGTTCACCCCTCCACTTT. Filled out from reference TRBV28 and TRBJ1-6, the complete variable domain reads DVKVTQSSRYLVKRTGEKVFLECVQDMDHENMFWYRQDPGLGLRLIYFSYDVKMKEKGDIPEGYSVSREKKERFSLILESASTNQTSMYLCASSVTGGSPLHFGNGTRLTVT.

This rearrangement joins TRBV7-3 to TRBJ2-5; D ambiguous. The CDR3 runs 13 residues. Germline loops: CDR1 SGHTA, CDR2 FQGTGA. The V gene lost 2 bases and the J gene lost 0 bases, with 4 bases spanning the gap. The CDR3 DNA sequence: TGTGCCAGCAGCTTACAGGACCAAGAGACCCAGTACTTC. Translation: CASSLQDQETQYF.

On this clone itself: An end of the junction differs from the germline gene, which may be a read error. V usage is TRBV7-3 and J usage is TRBJ2-2; D uncertain. This CDR3 comprises 13 residues. The V gene's germline CDR1 is SGHTA and CDR2 FQGTGA. CDR3 DNA sequence: TGTGCCAGCAGCTTAACAGACACCCGGGAGCTGTTTTTT. It translates to CASSLTDTRELFF.

The V call is TRBV9, the J call TRBJ2-2, with a tentative D call TRBD1 (5 bases). Per the germline V gene, CDR1 is SGDLS and CDR2 is YYNGEE. The V end lost 6 bases, the J end lost 0 bases, and 12 bases lay between the germline ends. CDR3 length: 15 residues. CDR3 sequence reads: CASKGVTANTGELFF. CDR3 nucleotide sequence: TGTGCCAGCAAAGGGGTCACGGCGAACACCGGGGAGCTGTTTTTT.

The chain has TRBV29-1 and TRBJ2-3, with 8 nucleotides matching TRBD1. CDR3 length equals 12 residues. The junction had 5 bases not matched to a gene; V was cut back by 7 bases and J by 5 bases. Germline CDR1 SQVTM, CDR2 ANQGSEA. CDR3 bases: TGCAGCGCCGGACAGGGAGAAGATACGCAGTATTTT. Residues: CSAGQGEDTQYF.

The V gene is TRBV19, the J gene TRBJ2-7; 7 bases are a match to TRBD1. V shed 4 bases, J shed 2 bases, and the junction held 5 bases outside the gene matches. The CDR3 consists of 14 residues. Germline values: CDR1 LNHDA, CDR2 SQIVND (reference sequence). CDR3 nucleotides: TGTGCCAGTAGTAACCGGGACAGAGCCTACGAGCAGTACTTC. Translation: CASSNRDRAYEQYF.

This chain connects TRBV27 to TRBJ1-5; D may be TRBD1 (5 bases). The germline V and J ends were trimmed by 3 bases and 7 bases, with 13 bases remaining between them. Germline-derived CDR1 and CDR2 are MNHEY and SMNVEV (reference sequence). The length of the CDR3 is 14 residues. The CDR3 is CASSLVQGKQPQHF. The CDR3 DNA is TGTGCCAGCAGTTTGGTCCAGGGTAAACAGCCCCAGCATTTT.

The chain is built from TRBV19 and TRBJ1-5; D is possibly TRBD1 (5 bases). In germline, CDR1 is LNHDA, CDR2 SQIVND (reference sequence). The CDR3 has 13 amino acids. The V end was cut by 7 bases, the J end by 6 bases, with 13 bases between. CDR3 sequence (DNA): TGTGCCAGTACCGGGGGGGTTGTTCAGCCCCAGCATTTT. Translating gives CASTGGVVQPQHF.

The chain carries TRBV28 and TRBJ2-1; D is possibly TRBD1 (5 bases). V was shortened by 8 bases and J by 6 bases, with 14 bases between the two germline ends. CDR3 size: 13 residues. Germline CDR1 MDHEN, CDR2 SYDVKM. CDR3 nucleotides: TGTGCCAGCGGCCAGGGATATACCAATGAGCAGTTCTTC. It yields the protein CASGQGYTNEQFF.

This clone has a handful of counts. The chain is built from TRBV6-2 or TRBV6-3 and TRBJ2-5; no firm D call. The CDR3 is 14 residues long. Germline V gene data show CDR1 as MNHEY and CDR2 as SVGEGT. Deletions cut 0 bases from V and 5 bases from J, with 10 bases between. Here the CDR3 reads CASSYSITIETQYF. CDR3 sequence (DNA): TGTGCCAGCAGTTACTCCATAACTATTGAGACCCAGTACTTC.

The J gene is TRBJ1-4, the V gene TRBV6-2 or TRBV6-3; the D is unclear. Trimming took off 5 bases at V and 10 bases at J, with 11 bases between the two ends. The CDR3 is made up of 12 amino acids. Germline V gives CDR1 MNHEY, CDR2 SVGEGT. For the CDR3, the DNA is TGTGCCAGCAGTAACCGGGGAGGAAAACTGTTTTTT. Translated: CASSNRGGKLFF.

The CDR3 DNA reads TGTGCCAGCAGTTACGGGGGGGCCGAGCAGTACTTC. Encoded protein: CASSYGGAEQYF. The rearrangement joins TRBV6-2 or TRBV6-3 to TRBJ2-7; D perhaps matches TRBD2 (7 bases). The CDR3 is 12 amino acids. V lost 2 bases and J lost 6, with 8 bases in between. The germline V gene encodes CDR1 MNHEY and CDR2 SVGEGT.

The chain couples TRBV6-6 to TRBJ2-1; 12 bases match TRBD1. V shed 0 bases and J 9 bases; nucleotides not matched to a gene: 6. Germline V gives CDR1 MNHNY, CDR2 SVGAGI (reference sequence). CDR3 length equals 16 residues. In nucleotides, the CDR3 is TGTGCCAGCAGTTACTCGAGCGGGACAGGGGGCGGTGAGCAGTTCTTC. The encoded protein is CASSYSSGTGGGEQFF.

The chain carries TRBV29-1 and TRBJ1-2, with TRBD1 identical over 10 bases. CDR3 length equals 14 residues. Trimming at V came to 1 base and at J to 7 bases, leaving 6 bases not matched to a gene. The germline gives CDR1 SQVTM, CDR2 ANQGSEA. CDR3 amino acids: CSVEVTGTGAGYTF. CDR3 bases: TGCAGCGTTGAAGTCACCGGGACAGGGGCTGGCTACACCTTC.

The chain employs TRBV5-1 and TRBJ2-7; 9 bases agree with TRBD1. V dropped 0 bases and J dropped 0; count of bases not matched to a gene: 10. Germline lookup yields CDR1 SGHRS and CDR2 YFSETQ. This CDR3 has 18 amino acids. In nucleotides, the CDR3 is TGCGCCAGCAGCTTGGAAGGGACAGGGCGTTGGAGCTCCTACGAGCAGTACTTC. Its translation is CASSLEGTGRWSSYEQYF.

The J gene is TRBJ2-7, the V gene TRBV7-9; TRBD2 is a possible D gene (5 bases). The V and J ends lost 0 bases and 5 bases respectively, with 14 bases between them. Per the germline V gene, CDR1 is SEHNR and CDR2 is FQNEAQ (reference sequence). This CDR3 has 15 amino acids. In nucleotides, the CDR3 is TGTGCCAGCAGCTTAGCGCCGATGGGAGACAACGAGCAGTACTTC. It encodes CASSLAPMGDNEQYF.

J is TRBJ2-2 and V is TRBV11-2, with TRBD1 matching over 7 bases. The CDR3 spans 14 residues. From germline, CDR1 is SGHAT and CDR2 FQNNGV. After removal of 5 bases from V and 7 bases from J, the junction contained 7 bases not matched to a gene. CDR3 nucleotides: TGTGCCAGCAGCCCAGACAGGGTCATCGGGGAGCTGTTTTTT. It encodes CASSPDRVIGELFF.

This clone was counted a few times. V gene TRBV28 combines with J gene TRBJ2-4; D is perhaps TRBD2 (5 bases). This CDR3 has 14 residues. V was shortened by 6 bases and J by 6 bases, with 15 bases between the two germline ends. CDR1 is MDHEN and CDR2 is SYDVKM in the germline V gene. CDR3 DNA: TGTGCCAGCAGGTCTTCAGGAGGTGGAAACATTCAGTACTTC. Amino acid sequence: CASRSSGGGNIQYF.

The CDR3 here is CASSSIRGIAEAFF. The CDR3 region has the DNA TGTGCCAGCAGCTCCATTCGGGGGATCGCTGAAGCTTTCTTT. The J gene is TRBJ1-1, the V gene TRBV11-2, with a tentative D call TRBD1 (5 bases). The CDR3 is made up of 14 amino acids. CDR1 is SGHAT and CDR2 is FQNNGV in the germline V gene. Trimming pared 4 bases from V and 6 bases from J, leaving 15 bases between.